This entry describes one T cell receptor beta chain. The data belong to a study of blood T cell repertoires in COVID-19. Overall study: T cells, B-cell-depleted T cells, or PBMCs provided the cDNA or gDNA that served as material.

Germline CDR1 SNHLY, CDR2 FYNNEI. The J segment lost 7 bases and the V segment lost 6 bases, leaving 7 bases of the junction unmatched. There are 15 residues in the CDR3. As handled by the study authors: Amplification of reference gene primers provided the estimated nucleated cell counts. Sequencing used immunoSEQ multiplex PCR; TCRdb keeps in-frame clones, though not all of them. That table supplies the V and J calls and clone size; D and trimming were determined from the DNA. Of hundreds of thousands of clones in the sample, roughly 80% were seen once. Sequencing used peripheral blood. The sequence was obtained from a woman in her 70s with active or convalescent COVID-19. This chain connects TRBV2 to TRBJ2-2; 11 nucleotides agree with TRBD2. The chain's CDR3 is CASRQTSGVGGELFF. CDR3 DNA sequence: TGTGCCAGCAGGCAGACTAGCGGGGTTGGCGGGGAGCTGTTTTTT.